These 22 T cell receptor beta chains originate from one sample sequenced in a study of cytomegalovirus exposure and HLA in healthy donors (dated by TCRdb to the late 2010s). The library relied on the immunoSEQ multiplex PCR assay. For the multiplex PCR, a mixture combining 60 forward primers for TCR Vbeta segments and 13 reverse primers for TCR Jbeta segments was used. TCRdb re-hosts the immuneACCESS table, in-frame sequences only. Its copies lack some clones; in the studies checked, an unresolved V gene accounts for under half of them, and the cause for the rest is not known. This sample is represented by roughly 170,000 clones; over 70% of them were singletons. Clones ranked in the top ten supply more than 5.5% of the sample. The material sequenced was PBMCs. Receptors originate from a man younger than 45 in good health and CMV-seropositive.

This chain connects TRBV5-1 to TRBJ1-2; no firm D call. Trimming removed 5 bases from V and 1 base from J, with 9 bases in between. The CDR3 has 13 amino acids. The germline V gene encodes CDR1 SGHRS and CDR2 YFSETQ. Written as DNA, the CDR3 is TGCGCCAGCAGATTCGACAATAACTATGGCTACACCTTC. Protein sequence: CASRFDNNYGYTF.

The J gene is TRBJ2-7, the V gene TRBV6-5, with D maybe TRBD1 (5 bases). In germline, CDR1 is MNHEY, CDR2 SVGAGI. V was cut by 4 bases and J by 5 bases, with 9 bases left in between. The CDR3 covers 12 residues. The CDR3 loop is CASSSGNHEQYF. The CDR3 DNA reads as TGTGCCAGCAGTTCAGGGAACCACGAGCAGTACTTC.

Notes on this clone: One end of the junction does not line up with germline, which may come from a read error. This sequence joins TRBV7-9 and TRBJ1-2; 7 bases align to TRBD1. The CDR3 sequence is 15 residues long. Per the germline V gene, CDR1 is SEHNR and CDR2 is FQNEAQ (reference sequence). In DNA, the CDR3 is TGTTCCAGCAGCCCCCGACAGGGAGAATTGGGTGGCTACACCTTC. It specifies CSSSPRQGELGGYTF.

This rearrangement joins TRBV29-1 to TRBJ2-5; D gene uncertain. The closer fit of TRBJ2-7 to the DNA end suggests the J call may be wrong. Germline-derived CDR1 and CDR2 are SQVTM and ANQGSEA. There are 12 residues in the CDR3. CDR3 amino acids: CSVESGTYEQYF. As DNA, the CDR3 is TGCAGCGTTGAAAGTGGTACCTACGAGCAGTACTTC.

The V call is TRBV7-8, the J call TRBJ2-1; perhaps TRBD1 as D (5 bases). Trimming took 1 base from V and 7 from J, leaving 11 bases between them. Germline V lookup: CDR1 SGHVS, CDR2 FQNEAQ. This CDR3 comprises 14 residues. This CDR3 is CASSLDVQGNEQFF. The CDR3 DNA is TGTGCCAGCAGCTTAGACGTCCAGGGTAATGAGCAGTTCTTC.

There are a few counts of this clone. The chain recombines TRBV4-1 with TRBJ1-1, with unresolved D. Germline assignment: CDR1 MGHRA and CDR2 YSYEKL. The germline V and J ends were trimmed by 0 bases and 8 bases, with 10 bases remaining between them. The CDR3 is made up of 13 amino acids. The CDR3 DNA reads as TGCGCCAGCAGCCAAGATCAAGACGGGGAAGCTTTCTTT. This gives the protein CASSQDQDGEAFF.

In its sample, this clone was seen once. This chain connects TRBV6-5 to TRBJ1-4; 10 nucleotides align to TRBD1. The germline V gene has CDR1 MNHEY and CDR2 SVGAGI. CDR3 size: 15 residues. Losses at the gene ends were 5 bases for V and 6 bases for J; bases not matched to a gene: 6. The CDR3 nucleotides are TGTGCCAGCAGTCAGACAGGGGGCTTGTATGAAAAACTGTTTTTT. This codes for CASSQTGGLYEKLFF.

The chain is built from TRBV27 and TRBJ2-7, with 7 bases fitting TRBD1. CDR1 is MNHEY and CDR2 is SMNVEV in the germline V gene (reference sequence). V lost 4 bases to trimming and J lost 3 bases; unmatched junction nucleotides: 3. CDR3 size: 13 residues. CDR3 nucleotide sequence: TGTGCCAGCAGTTCGGGACAGAACTACGAGCAGTACTTC. Translation: CASSSGQNYEQYF.

V gene TRBV6-4 combines with J gene TRBJ2-2; no reliable D call. Germline CDR1 and CDR2: MRHNA and SNTAGT. Trimming removed 6 bases from V and 2 bases from J, with 10 bases in between. The CDR3 sequence is 14 residues long. This chain's CDR3 is CASSRGSNTGELFF. The CDR3 nucleotides are TGTGCCAGCAGCCGAGGATCTAACACCGGGGAGCTGTTTTTT.

The CDR3 loop is CASSFQTSTDTQYF. The CDR3 coding sequence is TGTGCCAGCAGTTTCCAAACTAGCACAGATACGCAGTATTTT. The V and J genes are TRBV27 and TRBJ2-3; D ambiguous. V gave up 3 bases and J gave up 0 bases, with 7 bases separating them. The CDR3 runs 14 residues. Looked up from germline, CDR1 is MNHEY and CDR2 is SMNVEV (reference sequence).

CDR3 in amino acids: CASSSPGQGISGELFF. CDR3 nucleotides: TGCGCCAGCAGCTCTCCGGGACAGGGGATATCCGGGGAGCTGTTTTTT. V gene TRBV5-1 combines with J gene TRBJ2-2, with 10 bases fitting TRBD1. The germline V gene has CDR1 SGHRS and CDR2 YFSETQ. The CDR3 consists of 16 residues. V dropped 3 bases and J dropped 6; count of bases not matched to a gene: 8.

The chain employs TRBV6-5 and TRBJ1-3; maybe TRBD1 (6 bases). V was shortened by 8 bases and J by 4 bases, with 12 bases between the two germline ends. Germline CDR1 is MNHEY and CDR2 is SVGAGI. CDR3 size: 13 residues. This chain's CDR3 is CASGDTGGNTIYF. The CDR3 DNA reads TGTGCCAGCGGGGACACTGGGGGAAACACCATATATTTT.

The J gene is TRBJ1-1, the V gene TRBV7-9; D ambiguous. This CDR3 contains 13 residues. CDR1 is SEHNR, CDR2 FQNEAQ, per germline (reference sequence). The ends were cut back, 4 bases at V and 3 bases at J, with 9 bases in the middle. CDR3 sequence: CASSYLIDTEAFF. Written as DNA, the CDR3 is TGTGCCAGCAGCTACCTAATCGACACTGAAGCTTTCTTT. Variable domain in full (rest from reference TRBV7-9 and TRBJ1-1): DTGVSQNPRHKITKRGQNVTFRCDPISEHNRLYWYRQTLGQGPEFLTYFQNEAQLEKSRLLSDRFSAERPKGSFSTLEIQRTEQGDSAMYLCASSYLIDTEAFFGQGTRLTVV.

The rearrangement links TRBV5-8 to TRBJ2-7, with no clear D. Germline V gene lookup returns CDR1 SGHTS and CDR2 YDEGEE. V lost 4 bases to trimming and J lost 0 bases, with 5 bases between them. The CDR3 totals 12 residues. The CDR3 protein is CASSPLSYEQYF. The CDR3 DNA is TGTGCCAGCAGCCCCCTCTCCTACGAGCAGTACTTC.

CDR3 coding DNA: TGTGCCAGCAGCTTAGGGTCCGGGACAGGGAATCTCCTGGGTGGCTACACCTTC. It specifies CASSLGSGTGNLLGGYTF. The chain is built from TRBV11-3 and TRBJ1-2; 9 bases fit TRBD1. J was trimmed by 7 bases and V by 1 base; bases with no gene match: 16. The CDR3 extends over 18 amino acids. The germline gives CDR1 SGHNT, CDR2 YENEEA. Combining the CDR3 with reference TRBV11-3 and TRBJ1-2 gives the whole variable domain EAGVVQSPRYKIIEKKQPVAFWCNPISGHNTLYWYLQNLGQGPELLIRYENEEAVDDSQLPKDRFSAERLKGVDSTLKIQPAELGDSAVYLCASSLGSGTGNLLGGYTFGSGTRLTVV.

This chain's CDR3 is CASSLGLAGAGETQYF. The CDR3 nucleotides are TGTGCCAGCAGCCTTGGACTAGCGGGAGCAGGGGAGACCCAGTACTTC. The chain couples TRBV7-6 to TRBJ2-5, with 13 positions matching TRBD2. The CDR3 has 16 amino acids. Germline V gives CDR1 SGHVS, CDR2 FNYEAQ. V shed 5 bases and J 5 bases; nucleotides not matched to a gene: 8.

This chain connects TRBV14 to TRBJ2-5; D gene uncertain. The ends were cut back, 1 base at V and 5 bases at J, with 11 bases in the middle. Germline-derived CDR1 and CDR2 are SGHDN and FVKESK. There are 14 residues in the CDR3. This chain's CDR3 is CASSQARMGETQYF. DNA of the CDR3: TGTGCCAGCAGCCAAGCGCGTATGGGCGAGACCCAGTACTTC.

This chain uses TRBV4-1 with TRBJ2-1; 7 bases match TRBD2. Germline CDR1 MGHRA, CDR2 YSYEKL. V was pared by 4 bases and J by 0 bases, with 6 bases of the junction left unmatched. The CDR3 spans 16 residues. The CDR3 reads CASSLGLSSSYNEQFF. CDR3 DNA: TGCGCCAGCAGCCTGGGACTATCTAGCTCCTACAATGAGCAGTTCTTC.

This clone was seen a few times. The V gene is TRBV5-1, the J gene TRBJ1-5, with TRBD1 identical over 8 bases. V was pared by 4 bases and J by 5 bases, with 5 bases of the junction left unmatched. The CDR3 length is 14 residues. Germline V CDR1 and CDR2: SGHRS, YFSETQ. The CDR3 sequence: CASSVGQGHQPQHF. Written as DNA, the CDR3 is TGCGCCAGCAGCGTCGGACAGGGCCATCAGCCCCAGCATTTT.

This chain links TRBV28 with TRBJ2-1, with 9 nucleotides matching TRBD1. The trim removed 5 bases at V and 5 bases at J, leaving 4 bases unmatched. Germline CDR1 is MDHEN and CDR2 is SYDVKM. The CDR3 consists of 14 residues. CDR3 region: CASSGTGINNEQFF. The CDR3 DNA reads TGTGCCAGCAGTGGGACAGGGATCAACAATGAGCAGTTCTTC.

The V gene is TRBV19, the J gene TRBJ2-3, with a possible D match to TRBD2 (5 bases). CDR1 is LNHDA and CDR2 is SQIVND in the germline V gene (reference sequence). V was pared by 3 bases and J by 0 bases, with 7 bases between. This CDR3 is 14 amino acids long. CDR3 in DNA: TGTGCCAGTAGTATTGGGGAGAGCACAGATACGCAGTATTTT. Translated: CASSIGESTDTQYF.

The chain is built from TRBV19 and TRBJ2-7; 9 bases are shared with TRBD1. With 5 bases clipped from V and 2 bases from J, the junction kept 7 bases outside the gene matches. The CDR3 loop spans 15 amino acids. Germline lookup yields CDR1 LNHDA and CDR2 SQIVND (reference sequence). CDR3 residues: CASSHPGTGTYEQYF. In nucleotides, the CDR3 is TGTGCCAGTAGTCATCCCGGGACAGGGACCTACGAGCAGTACTTC.